A selection of T cell receptor beta chains follows, all from one sample in a study of cytomegalovirus exposure and HLA in healthy donors. Profiling relied on immunoSEQ multiplex PCR, and the TCRdb table lists in-frame clones only, not all of them. The repertoire includes around 150,000 clones, around 84% of them detected once, and more than 2% sits in the top ten. Sequenced: PBMCs. The receptors were gathered from a boy aged 2-9 years in good health and CMV-seronegative. CDR3s include the opening cysteine and the closing phenylalanine or tryptophan. The D gene is left open where the match is weak. The size entry is marked missing in some rows and otherwise reads once, few, many or a size class.

J gene: TRBJ2-1; D gene: TRBD1; CDR3 length: 15; V gene: TRBV9; clone size: -; CDR3 DNA: TGTGCCAGCAGCGTAAGGACAGGGACCTACAATGAGCAGTTCTTC; CDR3 protein: CASSVRTGTYNEQFF
J gene: TRBJ2-7; D gene: TRBD1; CDR3 length: 17; V gene: TRBV5-1; clone size: -; CDR3 DNA: TGCGCCAGCAGCTTGAGTGGGGGACAGGGGCGAACCTACGAGCAGTACTTC; CDR3 protein: CASSLSGGQGRTYEQYF
J gene: TRBJ2-5; D gene: -; CDR3 length: 14; V gene: TRBV5-4; clone size: -; CDR3 DNA: TGTGCCAGCAGCATTGGACACACTCAAGAGACCCAGTACTTC; CDR3 protein: CASSIGHTQETQYF
J gene: TRBJ1-6; D gene: -; CDR3 length: 15; V gene: TRBV9; clone size: -; CDR3 DNA: TGTGCCAGCAGCGTCGCCGGGGGTGATAATTCACCCCTCCACTTT; CDR3 protein: CASSVAGGDNSPLHF
J gene: TRBJ2-2; D gene: TRBD2; CDR3 length: 20; V gene: TRBV6-1; clone size: -; CDR3 DNA: TGTGCCAGCAGTGTGCTGGGAGCGGGAGTATTAACTGGGGACACCGGGGAGCTGTTTTTT; CDR3 protein: CASSVLGAGVLTGDTGELFF
J gene: TRBJ2-1; D gene: -; CDR3 length: 14; V gene: TRBV18; clone size: -; CDR3 DNA: TGTGCCAGCTCACCTCAACAGGGGACTCTTGAGCAGTTCTTC; CDR3 protein: CASSPQQGTLEQFF
J gene: TRBJ2-7; D gene: TRBD1; CDR3 length: 16; V gene: TRBV7-6; clone size: -; CDR3 DNA: TGTGCCAGCAGCTCACACCGGGACAGGGACTCCTACGAGCAGTACTTC; CDR3 protein: CASSSHRDRDSYEQYF
J gene: TRBJ1-4; D gene: -; CDR3 length: 14; V gene: TRBV5-1; clone size: -; CDR3 DNA: TGCGCCAGCAGCGTTAGGGGGATTAATGAAAAACTGTTTTTT; CDR3 protein: CASSVRGINEKLFF
J gene: TRBJ2-1; D gene: -; CDR3 length: 17; V gene: TRBV28; clone size: -; CDR3 DNA: TGTGCCAGCAGTCCCTGGGGACAGGGAACGGGGGGGGGTGAACAGTTCTTC; CDR3 protein: CASSPWGQGTGGGEQFF
J gene: TRBJ2-7; D gene: -; CDR3 length: 11; V gene: TRBV4-3; clone size: -; CDR3 DNA: TGCGCCAGCAGCCAAACATACGAGCAGTACTTC; CDR3 protein: CASSQTYEQYF
J gene: TRBJ1-5; D gene: -; CDR3 length: 16; V gene: TRBV5-1; clone size: few; CDR3 DNA: TGCGCCAGCAGTCCCGGTGCGGGGCGGAATTTCCAGCCCCAGCATTTT; CDR3 protein: CASSPGAGRNFQPQHF
J gene: TRBJ1-4; D gene: -; CDR3 length: 13; V gene: TRBV7-9; clone size: -; CDR3 DNA: TGTGCCAGCAACCGTCGGGATCTCGGAAAACTGTTTTTT; CDR3 protein: CASNRRDLGKLFF